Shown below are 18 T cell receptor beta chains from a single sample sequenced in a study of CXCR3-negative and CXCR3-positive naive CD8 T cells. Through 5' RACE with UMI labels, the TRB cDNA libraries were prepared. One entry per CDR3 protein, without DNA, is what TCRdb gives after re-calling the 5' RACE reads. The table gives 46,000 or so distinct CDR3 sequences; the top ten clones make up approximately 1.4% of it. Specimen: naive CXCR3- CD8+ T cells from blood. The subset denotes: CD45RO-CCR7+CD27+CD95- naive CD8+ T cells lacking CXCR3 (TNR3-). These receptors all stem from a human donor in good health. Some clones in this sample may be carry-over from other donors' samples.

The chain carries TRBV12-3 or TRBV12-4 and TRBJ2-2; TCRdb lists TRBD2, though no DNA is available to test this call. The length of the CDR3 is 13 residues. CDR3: CASQGGNTGELFF.

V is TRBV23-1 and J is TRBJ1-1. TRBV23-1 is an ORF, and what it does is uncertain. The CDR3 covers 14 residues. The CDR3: CASSRAGRNTEAFF.

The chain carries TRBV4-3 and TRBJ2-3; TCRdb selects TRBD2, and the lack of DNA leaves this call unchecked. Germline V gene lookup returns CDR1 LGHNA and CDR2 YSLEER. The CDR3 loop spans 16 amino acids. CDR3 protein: CASSQASSDNTDTQYF.

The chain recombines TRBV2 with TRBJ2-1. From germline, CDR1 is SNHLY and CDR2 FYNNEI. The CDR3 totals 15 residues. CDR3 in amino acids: CASSEAASSYNEQFF.

This CDR3 reads CSAPGLAGGRGSYNEQFF. The chain employs TRBV20-1 and TRBJ2-1; TCRdb reports TRBD2, a call that lacks DNA to check it against. The CDR3 contains 18 residues. CDR1 and CDR2 from the germline V gene are DFQATT and SNEGSKA (reference sequence).

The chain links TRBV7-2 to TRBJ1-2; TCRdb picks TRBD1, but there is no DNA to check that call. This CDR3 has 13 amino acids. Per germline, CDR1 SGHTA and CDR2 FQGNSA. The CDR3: CASSPGTGYGYTF.

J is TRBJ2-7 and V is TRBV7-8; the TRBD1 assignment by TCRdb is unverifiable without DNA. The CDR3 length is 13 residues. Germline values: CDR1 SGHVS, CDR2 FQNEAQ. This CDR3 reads CASNADRDYEQYF.

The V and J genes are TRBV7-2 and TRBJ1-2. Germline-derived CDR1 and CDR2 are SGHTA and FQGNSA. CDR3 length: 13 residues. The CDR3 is CASSLEAGYGYTF.

This chain's CDR3 is CASSKDQARQMPSYEQYF. The V gene is TRBV21-1, the J gene TRBJ2-7; TCRdb calls TRBD1, which cannot be checked without DNA. TRBV21-1 is reported as a pseudogene. The CDR3 runs to 18 residues.

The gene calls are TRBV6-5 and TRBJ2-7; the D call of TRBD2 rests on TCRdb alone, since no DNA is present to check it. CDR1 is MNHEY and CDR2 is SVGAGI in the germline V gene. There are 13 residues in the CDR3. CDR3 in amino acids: CASSYSAEYEQYF.

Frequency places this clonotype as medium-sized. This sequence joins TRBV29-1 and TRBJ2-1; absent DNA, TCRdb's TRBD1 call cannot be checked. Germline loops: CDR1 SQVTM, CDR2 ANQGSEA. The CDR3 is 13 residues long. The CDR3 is CSVEKQGGNEQFF.

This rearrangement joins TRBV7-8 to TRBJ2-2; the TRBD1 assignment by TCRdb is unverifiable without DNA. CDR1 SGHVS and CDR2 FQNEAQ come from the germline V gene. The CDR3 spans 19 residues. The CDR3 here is CASSSYALLGLGNTGELFF.

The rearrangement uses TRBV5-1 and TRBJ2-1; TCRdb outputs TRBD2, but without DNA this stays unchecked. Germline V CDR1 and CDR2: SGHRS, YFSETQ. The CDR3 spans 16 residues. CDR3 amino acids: CASSLASGGLYNEQFF.

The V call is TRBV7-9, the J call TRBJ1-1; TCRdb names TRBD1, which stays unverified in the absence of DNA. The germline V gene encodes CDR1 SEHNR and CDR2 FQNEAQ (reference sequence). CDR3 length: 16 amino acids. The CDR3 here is CASSLAGQGINTEAFF.

The CDR3 protein is CASSLQGANQPQHF. The rearrangement joins TRBV6-5 to TRBJ1-5; TCRdb returns TRBD1, unconfirmable since there is no DNA. This CDR3 is built from 14 residues. The germline V gene encodes CDR1 MNHEY and CDR2 SVGAGI.

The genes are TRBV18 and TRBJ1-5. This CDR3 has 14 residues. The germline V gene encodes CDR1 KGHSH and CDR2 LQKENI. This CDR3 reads CASSPRGPNQPQHF.

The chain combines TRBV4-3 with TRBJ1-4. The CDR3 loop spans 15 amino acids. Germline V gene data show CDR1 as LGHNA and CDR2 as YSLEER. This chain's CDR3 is CASSQDSILNEKLFF.

CDR3 sequence reads: CASSQDETGVSTF. V is TRBV4-2 and J is TRBJ1-2; the TCRdb D gene call, TRBD1, has no DNA to confirm it. There are 13 residues in the CDR3. Germline CDR1 reads LGHNA; CDR2 reads YNFKEQ.